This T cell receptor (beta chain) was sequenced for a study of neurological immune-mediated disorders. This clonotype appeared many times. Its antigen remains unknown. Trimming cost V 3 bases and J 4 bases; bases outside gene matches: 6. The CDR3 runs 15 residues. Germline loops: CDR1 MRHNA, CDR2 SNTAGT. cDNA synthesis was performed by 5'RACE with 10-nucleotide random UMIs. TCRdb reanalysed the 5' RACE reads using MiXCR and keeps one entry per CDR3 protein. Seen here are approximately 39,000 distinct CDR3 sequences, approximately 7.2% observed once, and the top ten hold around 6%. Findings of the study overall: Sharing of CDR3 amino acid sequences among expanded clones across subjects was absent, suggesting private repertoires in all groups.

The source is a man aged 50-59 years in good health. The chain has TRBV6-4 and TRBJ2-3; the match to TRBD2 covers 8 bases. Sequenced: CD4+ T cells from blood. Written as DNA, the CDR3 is TGTGCCAGCAGTGAGTCGGGAGGGCCATCAGATACGCAGTATTTT. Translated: CASSESGGPSDTQYF.